A few counts support the clone carrying this T cell receptor (beta chain). Antigen unknown. cDNA carried unique molecular identifiers, and a universal primer site was added by template switching. Each CDR3 protein gets one entry after TCRdb re-called the 5' RACE reads with MiXCR. The sample includes fewer than 250,000 distinct CDR3 sequences, around 10% of them seen just once. This record belongs to a study of identical twins. Points from the study as a whole: In cord blood, abundant beta clonotypes had fewer insertions; memory showed no trend.

The CDR3 sequence is 16 residues long. Germline assignment: CDR1 LGHNA and CDR2 YSLEER. V lost 4 bases and J lost 5, with 19 bases in between. The source of this sequence is a woman in her late teens or twenties in good health. The sequencing sample was made of memory (CD45RO+) T cells sorted from blood. The J gene is TRBJ2-3, the V gene TRBV4-3; no firm D call. CDR3 protein: CASSPTPDRVGDTQYF. The CDR3 DNA reads as TGCGCCAGCAGCCCCACCCCGGATAGGGTGGGAGATACGCAGTATTTT.